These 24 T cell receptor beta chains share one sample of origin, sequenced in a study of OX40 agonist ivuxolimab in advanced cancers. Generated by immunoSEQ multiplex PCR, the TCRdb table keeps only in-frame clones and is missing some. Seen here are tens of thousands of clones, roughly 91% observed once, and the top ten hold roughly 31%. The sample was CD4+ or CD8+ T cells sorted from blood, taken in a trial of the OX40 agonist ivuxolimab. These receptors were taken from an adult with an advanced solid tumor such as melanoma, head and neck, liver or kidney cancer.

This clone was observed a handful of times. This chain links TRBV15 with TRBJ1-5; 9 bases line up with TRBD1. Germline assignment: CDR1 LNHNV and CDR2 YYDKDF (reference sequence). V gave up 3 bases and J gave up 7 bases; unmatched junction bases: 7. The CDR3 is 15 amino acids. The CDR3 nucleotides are TGTGCCACCAGCAGGGACAGACAGGGGGTCCAGCCCCAGCATTTT. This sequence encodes CATSRDRQGVQPQHF.

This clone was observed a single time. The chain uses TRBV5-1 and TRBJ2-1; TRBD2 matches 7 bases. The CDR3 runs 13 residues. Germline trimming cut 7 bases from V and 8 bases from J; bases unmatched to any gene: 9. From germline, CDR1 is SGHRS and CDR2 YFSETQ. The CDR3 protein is CASWEGRGDEQFF. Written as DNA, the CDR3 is TGCGCCAGCTGGGAGGGCCGTGGCGATGAGCAGTTCTTC.

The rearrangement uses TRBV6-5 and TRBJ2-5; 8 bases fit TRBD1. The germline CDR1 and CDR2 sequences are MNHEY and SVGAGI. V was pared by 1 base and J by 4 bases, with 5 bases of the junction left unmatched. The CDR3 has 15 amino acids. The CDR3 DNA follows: TGTGCCAGCAGTTACTTCGGACAGGGTGGAGAGACCCAGTACTTC. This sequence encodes CASSYFGQGGETQYF.

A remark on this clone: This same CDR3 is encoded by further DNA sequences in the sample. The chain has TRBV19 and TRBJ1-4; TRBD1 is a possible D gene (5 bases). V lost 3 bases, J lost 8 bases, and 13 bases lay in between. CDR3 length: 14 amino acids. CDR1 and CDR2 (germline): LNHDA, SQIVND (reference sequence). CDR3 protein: CASSMYGAGEKLFF. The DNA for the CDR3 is TGTGCCAGTAGTATGTATGGGGCGGGCGAAAAACTGTTTTTT.

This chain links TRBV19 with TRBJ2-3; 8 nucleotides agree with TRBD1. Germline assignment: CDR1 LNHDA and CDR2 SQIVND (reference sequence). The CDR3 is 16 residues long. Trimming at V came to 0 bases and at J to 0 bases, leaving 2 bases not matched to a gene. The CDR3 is CASSIEQGGSTDTQYF. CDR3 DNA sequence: TGTGCCAGTAGTATAGAACAGGGGGGCAGCACAGATACGCAGTATTTT.

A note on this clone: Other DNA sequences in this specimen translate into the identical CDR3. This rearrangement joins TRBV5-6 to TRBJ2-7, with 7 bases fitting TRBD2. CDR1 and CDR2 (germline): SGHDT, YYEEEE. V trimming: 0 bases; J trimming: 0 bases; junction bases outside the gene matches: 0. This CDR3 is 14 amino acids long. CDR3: CASSLGGSSYEQYF. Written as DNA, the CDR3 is TGTGCCAGCAGCTTGGGCGGGAGCTCCTACGAGCAGTACTTC.

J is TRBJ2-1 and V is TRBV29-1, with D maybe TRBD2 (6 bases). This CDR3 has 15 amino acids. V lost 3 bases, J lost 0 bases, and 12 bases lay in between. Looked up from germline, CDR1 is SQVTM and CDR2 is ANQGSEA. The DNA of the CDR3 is TGCAGCGTTGAGGGAGACGGGAGCTCCTACAATGAGCAGTTCTTC. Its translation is CSVEGDGSSYNEQFF.

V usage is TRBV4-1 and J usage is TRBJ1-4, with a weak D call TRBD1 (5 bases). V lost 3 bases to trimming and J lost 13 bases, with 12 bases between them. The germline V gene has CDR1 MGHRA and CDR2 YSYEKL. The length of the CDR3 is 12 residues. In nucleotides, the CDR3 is TGCGCCAGCAGCCACCCGACAGATAGACTGTTTTTT. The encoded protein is CASSHPTDRLFF.

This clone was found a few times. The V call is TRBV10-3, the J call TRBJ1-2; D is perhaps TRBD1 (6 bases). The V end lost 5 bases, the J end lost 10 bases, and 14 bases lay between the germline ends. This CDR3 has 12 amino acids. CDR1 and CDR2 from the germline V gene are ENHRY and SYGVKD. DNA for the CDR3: TGTGCCATCAGTACAGGGTTGGACGACTACACCTTC. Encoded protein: CAISTGLDDYTF.

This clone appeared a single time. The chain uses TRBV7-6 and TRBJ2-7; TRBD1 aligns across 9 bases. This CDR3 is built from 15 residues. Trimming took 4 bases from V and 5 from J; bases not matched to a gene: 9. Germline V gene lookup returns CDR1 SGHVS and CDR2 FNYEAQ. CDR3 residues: CASSYTGGDFDEQYF. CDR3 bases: TGTGCCAGCAGCTATACAGGGGGCGACTTCGACGAGCAGTACTTC.

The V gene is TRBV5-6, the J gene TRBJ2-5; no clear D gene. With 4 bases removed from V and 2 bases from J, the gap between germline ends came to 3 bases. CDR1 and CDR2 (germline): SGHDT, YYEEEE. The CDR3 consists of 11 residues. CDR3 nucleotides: TGTGCCAGCAGCGCTCAAGAGACCCAGTACTTC. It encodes CASSAQETQYF.

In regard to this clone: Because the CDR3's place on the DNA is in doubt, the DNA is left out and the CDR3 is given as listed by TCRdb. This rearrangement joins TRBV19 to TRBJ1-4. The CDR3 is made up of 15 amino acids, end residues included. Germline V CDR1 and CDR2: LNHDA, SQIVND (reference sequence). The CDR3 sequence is CASSILSGPNEKLFF.

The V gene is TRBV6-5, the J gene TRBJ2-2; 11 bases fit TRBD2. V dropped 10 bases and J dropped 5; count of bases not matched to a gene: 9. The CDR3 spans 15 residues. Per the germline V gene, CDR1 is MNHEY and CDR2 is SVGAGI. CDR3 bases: TGTGCCACCAGCATAGCGGGGGGGCGGACCGGGGAGCTGTTTTTT. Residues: CATSIAGGRTGELFF.

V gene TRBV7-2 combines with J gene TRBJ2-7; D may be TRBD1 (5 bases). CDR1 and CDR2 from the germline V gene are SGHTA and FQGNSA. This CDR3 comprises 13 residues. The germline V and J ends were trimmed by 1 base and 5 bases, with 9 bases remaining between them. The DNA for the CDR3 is TGTGCCAGCAGCTTAGTGACAGAAGACGAGCAGTACTTC. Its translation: CASSLVTEDEQYF.

The CDR3 reads CASSYSGGHGYGYTF. The CDR3 DNA reads as TGTGCCAGCAGTTACTCTGGGGGGCACGGCTATGGCTACACCTTC. The rearrangement uses TRBV6-5 and TRBJ1-2, with a tentative D call TRBD1 (6 bases). Deletions cut 0 bases from V and 4 bases from J, with 12 bases between. This CDR3 has 15 amino acids. CDR1 is MNHEY and CDR2 is SVGAGI in the germline V gene.

This CDR3 reads CASSEAPASGGTQHF. CDR3 DNA: TGTGCCAGCAGTGAAGCGCCGGCTTCGGGAGGGACCCAGCATTTT. This chain links TRBV6-1 with TRBJ1-5, with D hard to call. This CDR3 has 15 amino acids. CDR1 MNHNS and CDR2 SASEGT come from the germline V gene. V lost 0 bases and J lost 11, with 17 bases in between.

Here the CDR3 reads CASSERDRGFGGYTF. CDR3 in DNA: TGTGCCAGCAGTGAAAGGGATCGAGGATTTGGTGGCTACACCTTC. The chain has TRBV2 and TRBJ1-2; D gene unclear. V was trimmed by 2 bases and J by 7 bases, leaving 17 bases between them. The CDR3 has 15 amino acids. Germline V gene sequence: CDR1 SNHLY, CDR2 FYNNEI.

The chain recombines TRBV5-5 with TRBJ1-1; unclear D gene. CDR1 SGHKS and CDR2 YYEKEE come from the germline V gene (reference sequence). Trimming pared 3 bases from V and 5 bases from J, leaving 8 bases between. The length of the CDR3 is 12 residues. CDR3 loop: CASSSPGTEAFF. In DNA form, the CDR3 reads TGTGCCAGCAGCTCCCCAGGAACTGAAGCTTTCTTT.

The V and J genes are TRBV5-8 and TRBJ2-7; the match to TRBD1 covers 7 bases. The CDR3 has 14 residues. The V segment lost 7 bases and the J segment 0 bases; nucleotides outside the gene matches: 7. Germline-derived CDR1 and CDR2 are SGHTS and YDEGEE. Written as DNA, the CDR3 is TGTGCCAGCCATGGGACAGAATTCTCCTACGAGCAGTACTTC. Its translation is CASHGTEFSYEQYF.

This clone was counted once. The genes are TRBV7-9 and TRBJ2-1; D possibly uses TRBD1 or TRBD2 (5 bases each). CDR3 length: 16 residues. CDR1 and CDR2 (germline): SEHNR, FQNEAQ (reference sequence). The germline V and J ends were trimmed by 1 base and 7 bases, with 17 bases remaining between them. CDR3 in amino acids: CASSLGEGSHRNEQFF. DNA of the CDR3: TGTGCCAGCAGCTTAGGTGAGGGGAGCCACAGGAATGAGCAGTTCTTC.

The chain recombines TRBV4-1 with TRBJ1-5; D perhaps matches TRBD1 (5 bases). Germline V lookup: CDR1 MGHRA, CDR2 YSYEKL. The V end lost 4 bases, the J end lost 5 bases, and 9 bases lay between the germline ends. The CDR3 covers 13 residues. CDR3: CASSRGLDQPQHF. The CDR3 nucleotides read TGCGCCAGCAGCCGGGGCCTTGATCAGCCCCAGCATTTT.

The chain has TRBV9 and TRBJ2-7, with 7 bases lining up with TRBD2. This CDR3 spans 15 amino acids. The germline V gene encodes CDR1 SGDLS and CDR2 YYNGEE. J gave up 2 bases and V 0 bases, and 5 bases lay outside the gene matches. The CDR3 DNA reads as TGTGCCAGCAGCGTAGCGGGGGGTGGGGCCTACGAGCAGTACTTC. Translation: CASSVAGGGAYEQYF.

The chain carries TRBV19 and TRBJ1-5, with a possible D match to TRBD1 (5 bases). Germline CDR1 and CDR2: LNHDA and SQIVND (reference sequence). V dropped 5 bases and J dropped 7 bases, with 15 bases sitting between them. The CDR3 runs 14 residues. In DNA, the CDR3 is TGTGCCAGTAGTCCCCCCCCAGGGATACAGCCCCAGCATTTT. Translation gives CASSPPPGIQPQHF.

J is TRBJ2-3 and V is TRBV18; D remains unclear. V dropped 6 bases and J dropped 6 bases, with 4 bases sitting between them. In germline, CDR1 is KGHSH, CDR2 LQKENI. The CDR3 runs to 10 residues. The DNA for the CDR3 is TGTGCCAGCTCTGGGGATACGCAGTATTTT. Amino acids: CASSGDTQYF.